Listed below are T cell receptor beta chains from one sample, sequenced in a study of T cells in Graves' hyperthyroidism and ophthalmopathy. TCRdb fed the multiplex PCR reads into MiXCR, producing one record per CDR3 protein. This table holds about 590,000 distinct CDR3 sequences, 13% to 15% found once. Sequencing was done on a sample of blood. These receptors all come from a young woman with Graves' ophthalmopathy. CDR3s include the opening cysteine and the closing phenylalanine or tryptophan. The D gene is left open where the match is weak. Size is stated for part of the rows, as once, few or many counts, or as a class when the clone is expanded.

TRBD1	TRBV5-1	TRBJ1-1	many	CASSWGQGRTEAFF	TGCGCCAGCAGCTGGGGACAGGGACGGACTGAAGCTTTCTTT
TRBD1	TRBV27	TRBJ1-6	many	CASSFAGTGNNSPLHF	TGTGCCAGCAGTTTCGCCGGGACAGGCAATAATTCACCCCTCCACTTT
TRBD1	TRBV10-3	TRBJ1-1	many	CAISEVRTGGTEAFF	TGTGCCATCAGTGAGGTTAGGACAGGGGGTACTGAAGCTTTCTTT
TRBD2	TRBV18	TRBJ2-2	.	CASSPPRTSGTGELFF	TGTGCCAGCTCACCACCGAGGACTAGCGGCACCGGGGAGCTGTTTTTT
.	TRBV9	TRBJ2-3	.	CASSAESTDTQYF	TGTGCCAGCAGCGCTGAAAGCACAGATACGCAGTATTTT
.	TRBV20-1	TRBJ2-1	many	CSAPNYNEQFF	TGCAGTGCTCCTAATTACAATGAGCAGTTCTTC
.	TRBV25-1	TRBJ1-2	.	CASSTGLPGRNYGYTF	TGTGCCAGCAGTACGGGCTTACCCGGGCGCAACTATGGCTACACCTTC
TRBD1	TRBV12-3/TRBV12-4	TRBJ2-7	many	CASTSGTGYEQYF	TGTGCCAGCACTTCCGGGACAGGCTACGAGCAGTACTTC
.	TRBV28	TRBJ1-4	many	CASSLLGAGDEKLFF	TGTGCCAGCAGTTTATTGGGGGCAGGGGACGAAAAACTGTTTTTT
.	TRBV9	TRBJ2-2	.	CASRQQGANTGELFF	TGTGCCAGCAGACAGCAGGGAGCGAACACCGGGGAGCTGTTTTTT
.	TRBV7-2	TRBJ2-5	many	CASSLVASAKETQYF	TGTGCCAGCAGCTTAGTGGCTAGCGCGAAAGAGACCCAGTACTTC
.	TRBV29-1	TRBJ1-1	few	CSVVYSGNTEAFF	TGCAGCGTTGTATACAGTGGGAACACTGAAGCTTTCTTT
TRBD1	TRBV28	TRBJ1-3	many	CASRTGTLRNTIYF	TGTGCCAGCAGGACAGGGACTCTTCGGAACACCATATATTTT
.	TRBV10-3	TRBJ2-6	few	CAIYQGTGLHSSGANVLTF	TGTGCCATATACCAGGGGACGGGACTACATAGCTCTGGGGCCAACGTCCTGACTTTC
TRBD1	TRBV12-3/TRBV12-4	TRBJ2-5	many	CASSPRQGWETQYF	TGTGCCAGCAGTCCCCGACAGGGCTGGGAGACCCAGTACTTC
TRBD1	TRBV7-3	TRBJ2-7	many	CASHRRTGDYEQYF	TGTGCCAGCCACAGGCGGACAGGGGATTACGAGCAGTACTTC
TRBD2	TRBV2	TRBJ2-7	many	CASRTAGVASYEQYF	TGTGCCAGCAGGACAGCGGGAGTCGCCTCCTACGAGCAGTACTTC
.	TRBV28	TRBJ1-1	many	CASSWRTPNTEAFF	TGTGCCAGCAGTTGGAGAACTCCAAACACTGAAGCTTTCTTT
.	TRBV4-1	TRBJ1-5	many	CASSQVSTPDQPQHF	TGCGCCAGCAGCCAAGTTTCGACACCAGATCAGCCCCAGCATTTT
.	TRBV5-6	TRBJ2-7	.	CASSKIENINQGKQYF	TGTGCCAGCAGCAAAATTGAAAATATTAACCAGGGGAAGCAGTACTTC
TRBD1	TRBV5-1	TRBJ1-2	many	CASSLTGTGGIGYGYTF	TGCGCCAGCAGCCTAACGGGAACAGGGGGCATTGGCTATGGCTACACCTTC
TRBD2	TRBV12-3/TRBV12-4	TRBJ2-1	.	CASSELAGGVDEQFF	TGTGCCAGCAGTGAGCTAGCGGGGGGAGTGGATGAGCAGTTCTTC
.	TRBV11-2	TRBJ2-2	many	CASSRGLLGTGELFF	TGTGCCAGCAGCCGGGGACTTTTGGGCACCGGGGAGCTGTTTTTT
TRBD1	TRBV7-9	TRBJ2-1	few	CASSLEGTGEAYNEQFF	TGTGCCAGCAGCTTAGAGGGGACAGGGGAGGCCTACAATGAGCAGTTCTTC
.	TRBV9	TRBJ2-4	.	CASNPQGTSGDIQYF	TGTGCCAGCAACCCTCAAGGGACCTCCGGGGACATTCAGTACTTC
.	TRBV6-2/TRBV6-3	TRBJ2-6	many	CASSYRRDPSSGANVLTF	TGTGCCAGCAGTTACCGACGAGATCCAAGCTCTGGGGCCAACGTCCTGACTTTC
TRBD2	TRBV4-1	TRBJ2-1	once	CASSQVPSGSIYEQFF	TGCGCCAGCAGCCAAGTCCCTAGCGGGAGTATCTATGAGCAGTTCTTC
.	TRBV7-8	TRBJ2-7	many	CASSPGEFSSNPTYEQYF	TGTGCCAGCAGCCCAGGGGAATTCAGTTCCAACCCGACCTACGAGCAGTACTTC
TRBD2	TRBV28	TRBJ2-1	many	CAGKAGGTPYNEQFF	TGTGCCGGAAAAGCGGGAGGTACGCCCTACAATGAGCAGTTCTTC
.	TRBV6-6	TRBJ1-6	many	CASSYEGNKDSPLHF	TGTGCCAGCAGTTACGAGGGGAATAAGGATTCACCCCTCCACTTT
.	TRBV9	TRBJ2-3	few	CASSVGVDRTTDTQYF	TGTGCCAGCAGCGTAGGGGTCGACAGGACCACAGATACGCAGTATTTT
.	TRBV18	TRBJ2-5	many	CASSPVTQETQYF	TGTGCCAGCTCACCAGTTACCCAAGAGACCCAGTACTTC
TRBD1	TRBV6-2/TRBV6-3	TRBJ1-2	.	CASSYTQDRRTHGYTF	TGTGCCAGCAGTTACACACAGGACAGGAGGACTCATGGCTACACCTTC
TRBD1	TRBV18	TRBJ1-2	.	CASSGDRFGYTF	TGTGCCAGCTCAGGGGACAGGTTTGGCTACACCTTC
.	TRBV7-9	TRBJ2-1	.	CASSLATEGAYNEQFF	TGTGCCAGCAGCTTAGCGACGGAGGGGGCATACAATGAGCAGTTCTTC
TRBD2	TRBV24-1	TRBJ2-5	many	CATSGSREYQETQYF	TGTGCCACCAGTGGGTCGCGGGAGTACCAAGAGACCCAGTACTTC
.	TRBV6-2/TRBV6-3	TRBJ2-5	.	CASSYLGQEETQYF	TGTGCCAGCAGTTATCTGGGTCAGGAAGAGACCCAGTACTTC
.	TRBV7-3	TRBJ2-5	many	CASSLQGGVETQYF	TGTGCCAGCAGCCTTCAGGGCGGGGTGGAGACCCAGTACTTC
.	TRBV12-3/TRBV12-4	TRBJ1-5	many	CASSLGGDYQPQHF	TGTGCCAGCAGTTTAGGAGGAGACTATCAGCCCCAGCATTTT
.	TRBV11-3	TRBJ2-3	many	CASSSLQGNTQYF	TGTGCCAGCAGCTCCCTACAGGGAAATACGCAGTATTTT
TRBD2	TRBV12-3/TRBV12-4	TRBJ2-1	many	CASTSEGLAAYNEQFF	TGTGCCAGCACCTCAGAGGGACTAGCGGCCTACAATGAGCAGTTCTTC
.	TRBV5-6	TRBJ2-1	many	CASSSLYGTEDYNEQFF	TGTGCCAGCAGCTCCCTGTACGGGACCGAAGATTACAATGAGCAGTTCTTC
.	TRBV7-2	TRBJ1-1	many	CASSLAGILNTEAFF	TGTGCCAGCAGCTTAGCTGGCATCCTGAACACTGAAGCTTTCTTT
.	TRBV7-3	TRBJ1-2	many	CASVGSALNGYTF	TGTGCCAGCGTTGGTTCAGCGCTTAATGGCTACACCTTC
TRBD1	TRBV7-3	TRBJ2-1	many	CASSFGQGNNEQFF	TGTGCCAGCAGCTTTGGACAGGGCAACAATGAGCAGTTCTTC
TRBD1	TRBV7-2	TRBJ2-1	many	CASSLAWAPGGYNEQFF	TGTGCCAGCAGCTTAGCGTGGGCGCCAGGGGGATACAATGAGCAGTTCTTC
.	TRBV12-3/TRBV12-4	TRBJ2-2	many	CASRRDRKNTGELFF	TGTGCCAGCAGGAGAGACAGGAAAAACACCGGGGAGCTGTTTTTT
TRBD2	TRBV2	TRBJ2-1	many	CASSATSGSSYNEQFF	TGTGCCAGCAGTGCAACTAGCGGGAGCTCCTACAATGAGCAGTTCTTC
.	TRBV20-1	TRBJ2-2	many	CSARPATRAANTGELFF	TGCAGTGCTAGACCCGCTACTAGGGCGGCGAACACCGGGGAGCTGTTTTTT
TRBD1	TRBV7-8	TRBJ2-7	many	CASSLAVGQGIHEQYF	TGTGCCAGCAGCTTAGCGGTCGGACAGGGGATCCACGAGCAGTACTTC
.	TRBV27	TRBJ1-2	few	CASSFGFSWAGRYGYTF	TGTGCCAGCAGTTTTGGCTTCAGTTGGGCGGGAAGATATGGCTACACCTTC
.	TRBV12-3/TRBV12-4	TRBJ2-7	many	CASTRGDIYTYEQYF	TGTGCCAGCACCCGCGGTGATATTTACACCTACGAGCAGTACTTC
TRBD1	TRBV6-1	TRBJ2-5	many	CASRMTGDQETQYF	TGTGCCAGCAGGATGACAGGGGACCAAGAGACCCAGTACTTC
.	TRBV9	TRBJ2-1	.	CASSASGTGIYNEQFF	TGTGCCAGCAGCGCTAGCGGGACAGGGATCTACAATGAGCAGTTCTTC
TRBD1	TRBV19	TRBJ1-5	many	CASSWSTGVNQPQHF	TGTGCCAGTAGTTGGAGTACAGGGGTCAATCAGCCCCAGCATTTT